This T cell receptor beta chain was documented in a study of OX40 agonist ivuxolimab in advanced cancers. Overall study: The patients received agonistic anti-OX40 (CD134) antibody ivuxolimab.

Study findings and constraints: CD4+ T cells averaged fewer expanded clones than CD8+ T cells.

Only in-frame clones appear in the TCRdb table, and some are missing; sequencing was by immunoSEQ multiplex PCR. The sample has approximately 46,000 clones; approximately 77% are singletons. The CDR3 runs to 14 residues. Germline V lookup: CDR1 MNHNS, CDR2 SASEGT. The J segment lost 4 bases and the V segment lost 5 bases, leaving 7 bases of the junction unmatched. This clone was seen only a few times. Its matching antigen is unknown. Patients had blood sampled at baseline and again on cycle 4 day 1 and cycle 7 day 1. This TCR was sampled from an adult with an advanced solid tumor such as melanoma, head and neck, liver or kidney cancer. Specimen: CD4+ or CD8+ T cells sorted from blood, collected in a trial of the OX40 agonist ivuxolimab. The rearrangement links TRBV6-1 to TRBJ1-2, with TRBD1 identical over 7 bases. DNA for the CDR3: TGTGCCAGCAGTAGCTCGCAGGGGGTCTATGGCTACACCTTC. Protein: CASSSSQGVYGYTF.